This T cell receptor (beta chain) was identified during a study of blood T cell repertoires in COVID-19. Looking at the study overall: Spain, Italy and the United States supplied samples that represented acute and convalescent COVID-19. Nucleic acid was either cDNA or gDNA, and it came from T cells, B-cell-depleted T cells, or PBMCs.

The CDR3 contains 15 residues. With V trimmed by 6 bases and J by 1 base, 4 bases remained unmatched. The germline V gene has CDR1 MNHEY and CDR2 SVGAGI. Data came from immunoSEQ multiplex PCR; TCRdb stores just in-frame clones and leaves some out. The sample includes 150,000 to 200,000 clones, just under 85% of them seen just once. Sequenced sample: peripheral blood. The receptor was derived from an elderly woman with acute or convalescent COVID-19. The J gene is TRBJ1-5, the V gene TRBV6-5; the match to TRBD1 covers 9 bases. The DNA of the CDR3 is TGTGCCAGCAGACTACAGGGGGCCAGCAATCAGCCCCAGCATTTT. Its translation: CASRLQGASNQPQHF.